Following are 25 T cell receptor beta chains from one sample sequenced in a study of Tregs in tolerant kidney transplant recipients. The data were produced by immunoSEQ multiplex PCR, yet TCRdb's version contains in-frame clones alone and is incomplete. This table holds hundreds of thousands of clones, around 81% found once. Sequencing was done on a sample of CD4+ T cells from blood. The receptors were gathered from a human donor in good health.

The CDR3 loop reads CASSIQGAGNQPQHF. The CDR3 nucleotides are TGTGCCAGTAGTATTCAGGGGGCGGGCAATCAGCCCCAGCATTTT. The chain carries TRBV19 and TRBJ1-5, with 8 bases that match TRBD1. CDR1 is LNHDA, CDR2 SQIVND, per germline (reference sequence). Germline trimming cut 3 bases from V and 2 bases from J; bases unmatched to any gene: 3. The CDR3 spans 15 residues.

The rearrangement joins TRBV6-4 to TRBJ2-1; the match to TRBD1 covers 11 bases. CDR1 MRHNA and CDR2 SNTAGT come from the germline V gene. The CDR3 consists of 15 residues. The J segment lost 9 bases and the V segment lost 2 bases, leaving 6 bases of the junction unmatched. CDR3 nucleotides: TGTGCCAGCAGTGACCAGGACAGGGGGCGGTCTGAGCAGTTCTTC. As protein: CASSDQDRGRSEQFF.

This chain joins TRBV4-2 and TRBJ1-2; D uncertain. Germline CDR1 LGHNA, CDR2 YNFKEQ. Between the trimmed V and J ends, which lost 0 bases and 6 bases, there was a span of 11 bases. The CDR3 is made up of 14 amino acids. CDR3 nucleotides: TGTGCCAGCAGCCAAGATGATGGCAGGCATGGCTACACCTTC. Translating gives CASSQDDGRHGYTF.

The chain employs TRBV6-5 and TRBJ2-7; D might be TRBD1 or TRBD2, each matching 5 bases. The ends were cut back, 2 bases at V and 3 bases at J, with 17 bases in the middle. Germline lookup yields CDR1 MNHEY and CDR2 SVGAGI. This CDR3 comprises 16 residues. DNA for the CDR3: TGTGCCAGCAGTTACAGTACCGGGACCGCGCTCTACGAGCAGTACTTC. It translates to CASSYSTGTALYEQYF.

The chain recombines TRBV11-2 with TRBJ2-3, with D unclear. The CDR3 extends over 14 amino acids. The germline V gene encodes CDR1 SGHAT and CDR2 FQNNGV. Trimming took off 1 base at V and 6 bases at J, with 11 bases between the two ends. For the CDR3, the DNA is TGTGCCAGCAGCTTAGGAAATAACGAGGATACGCAGTATTTT. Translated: CASSLGNNEDTQYF.

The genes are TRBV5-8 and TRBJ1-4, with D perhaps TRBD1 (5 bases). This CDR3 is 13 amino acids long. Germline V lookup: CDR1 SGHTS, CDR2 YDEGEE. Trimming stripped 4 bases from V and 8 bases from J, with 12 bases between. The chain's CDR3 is CASSVGPREKLFF. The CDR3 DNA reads TGTGCCAGCAGCGTGGGACCGAGAGAAAAACTGTTTTTT. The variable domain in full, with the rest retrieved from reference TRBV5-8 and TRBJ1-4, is EAGVTQSPTHLIKTRGQQATLRCSPISGHTSVYWYQQALGLGLQFLLWYDEGEERNRGNFPPRFSGRQFPNYSSELNVNALELEDSALYLCASSVGPREKLFFGSGTQLSVL.

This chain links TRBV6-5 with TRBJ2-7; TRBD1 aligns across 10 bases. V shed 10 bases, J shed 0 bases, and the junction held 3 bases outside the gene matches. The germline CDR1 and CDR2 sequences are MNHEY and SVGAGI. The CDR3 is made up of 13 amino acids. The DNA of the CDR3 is TGTGCCATCAGGACAGGGGGCTCCTACGAGCAGTACTTC. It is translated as CAIRTGGSYEQYF.

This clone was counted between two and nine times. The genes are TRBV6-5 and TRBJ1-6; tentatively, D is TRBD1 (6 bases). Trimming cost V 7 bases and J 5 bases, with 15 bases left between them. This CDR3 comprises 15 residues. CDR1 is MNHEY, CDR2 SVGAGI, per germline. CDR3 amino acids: CASTPGALNNSPLHF. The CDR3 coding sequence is TGTGCCAGCACTCCAGGGGCACTGAATAATTCACCCCTCCACTTT.

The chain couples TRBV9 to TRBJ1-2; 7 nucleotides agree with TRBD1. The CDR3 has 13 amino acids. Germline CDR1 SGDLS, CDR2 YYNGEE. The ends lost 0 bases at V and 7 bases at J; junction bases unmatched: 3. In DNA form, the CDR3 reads TGTGCCAGCAGCGTAGGAGGGGGCGGTGGCTACACCTTC. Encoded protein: CASSVGGGGGYTF.

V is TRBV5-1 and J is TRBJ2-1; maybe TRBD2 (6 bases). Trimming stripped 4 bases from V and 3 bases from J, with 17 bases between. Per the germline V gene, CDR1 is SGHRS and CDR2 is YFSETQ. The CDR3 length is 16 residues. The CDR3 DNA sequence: TGCGCCAGCAGCACTGAGCGGGCTTCCCTCTACAATGAGCAGTTCTTC. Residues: CASSTERASLYNEQFF. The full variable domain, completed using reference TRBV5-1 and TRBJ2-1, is KAGVTQTPRYLIKTRGQQVTLSCSPISGHRSVSWYQQTPGQGLQFLFEYFSETQRNKGNFPGRFSGRQFSNSRSEMNVSTLELGDSALYLCASSTERASLYNEQFFGPGTRLTVL.

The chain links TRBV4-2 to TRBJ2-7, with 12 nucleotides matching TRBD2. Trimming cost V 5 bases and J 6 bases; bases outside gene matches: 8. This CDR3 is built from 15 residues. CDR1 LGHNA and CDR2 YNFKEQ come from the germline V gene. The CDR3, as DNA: TGTGCCAGCAGCACTCGACTAGCGGGAGAGGTCGAGCAGTACTTC. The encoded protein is CASSTRLAGEVEQYF.

CDR3 region: CASSRGQGVNYGYTF. CDR3 in DNA: TGTGCCAGTAGCAGAGGGCAGGGGGTGAACTATGGCTACACCTTC. The chain uses TRBV19 and TRBJ1-2; 7 bases map to TRBD1. There are 15 residues in the CDR3. J was trimmed by 2 bases and V by 6 bases; bases with no gene match: 9. Per germline, CDR1 LNHDA and CDR2 SQIVND (reference sequence).

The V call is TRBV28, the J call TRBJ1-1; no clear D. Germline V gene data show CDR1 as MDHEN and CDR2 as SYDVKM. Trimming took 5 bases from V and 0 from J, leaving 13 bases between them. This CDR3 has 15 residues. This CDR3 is CASSLPEGMNTEAFF. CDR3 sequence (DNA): TGTGCCAGCAGTCTCCCTGAAGGCATGAACACTGAAGCTTTCTTT. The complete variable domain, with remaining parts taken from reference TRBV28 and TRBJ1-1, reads DVKVTQSSRYLVKRTGEKVFLECVQDMDHENMFWYRQDPGLGLRLIYFSYDVKMKEKGDIPEGYSVSREKKERFSLILESASTNQTSMYLCASSLPEGMNTEAFFGQGTRLTVV.

The CDR3 region is CASSGRGGQETQYF. CDR3 coding DNA: TGTGCCAGCAGTGGGCGGGGGGGCCAAGAGACCCAGTACTTC. The V call is TRBV6-1, the J call TRBJ2-5; 9 bases map to TRBD2. The CDR3 is 14 residues long. Per the germline V gene, CDR1 is MNHNS and CDR2 is SASEGT. V gave up 4 bases and J gave up 1 base; unmatched junction bases: 1.

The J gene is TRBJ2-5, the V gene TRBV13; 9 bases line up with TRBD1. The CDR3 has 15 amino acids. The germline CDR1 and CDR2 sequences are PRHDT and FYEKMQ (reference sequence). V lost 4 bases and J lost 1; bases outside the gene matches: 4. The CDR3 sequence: CASSYLTGGQETQYF. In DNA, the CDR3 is TGTGCCAGCAGCTATTTGACAGGGGGCCAAGAGACCCAGTACTTC.

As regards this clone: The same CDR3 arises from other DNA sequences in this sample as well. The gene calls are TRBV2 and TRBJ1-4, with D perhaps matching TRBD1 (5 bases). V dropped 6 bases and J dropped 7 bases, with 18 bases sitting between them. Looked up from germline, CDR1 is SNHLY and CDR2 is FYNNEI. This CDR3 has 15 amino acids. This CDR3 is CASRKQGASVEKLFF. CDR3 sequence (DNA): TGTGCCAGCAGGAAGCAGGGAGCATCGGTTGAAAAACTGTTTTTT.

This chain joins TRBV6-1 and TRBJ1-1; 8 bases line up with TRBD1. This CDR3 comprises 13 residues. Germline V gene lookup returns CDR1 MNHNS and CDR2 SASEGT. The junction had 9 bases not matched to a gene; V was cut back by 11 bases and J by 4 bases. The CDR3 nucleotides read TGTGCCGCCGACAGGGGAAGGAGCACTGAAGCTTTCTTT. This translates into CAADRGRSTEAFF.

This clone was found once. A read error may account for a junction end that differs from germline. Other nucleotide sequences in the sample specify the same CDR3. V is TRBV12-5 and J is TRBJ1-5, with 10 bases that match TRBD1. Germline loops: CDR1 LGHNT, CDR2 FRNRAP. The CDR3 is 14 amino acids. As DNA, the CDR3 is TGTGCTAGTGGGACAGGGGGCGCGGCCCAGCCCCAACATTTT. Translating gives CASGTGGAAQPQHF.

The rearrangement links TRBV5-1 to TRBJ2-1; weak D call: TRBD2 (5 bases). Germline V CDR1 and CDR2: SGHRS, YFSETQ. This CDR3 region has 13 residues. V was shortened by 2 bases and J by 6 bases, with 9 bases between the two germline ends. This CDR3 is CASSFGVSNEQFF. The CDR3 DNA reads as TGCGCCAGCAGCTTCGGGGTCTCCAATGAGCAGTTCTTC.

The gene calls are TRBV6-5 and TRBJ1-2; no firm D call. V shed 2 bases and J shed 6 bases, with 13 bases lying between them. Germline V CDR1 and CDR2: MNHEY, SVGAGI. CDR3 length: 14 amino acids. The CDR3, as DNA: TGTGCCAGCAGTTACCAGGCGGGCGGGAATGGCTACACCTTC. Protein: CASSYQAGGNGYTF.

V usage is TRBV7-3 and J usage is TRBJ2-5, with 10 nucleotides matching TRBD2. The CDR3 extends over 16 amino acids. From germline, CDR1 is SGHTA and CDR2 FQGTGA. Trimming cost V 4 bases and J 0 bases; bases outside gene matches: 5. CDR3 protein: CASSSGLAANQETQYF. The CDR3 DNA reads TGTGCCAGCAGCTCCGGACTAGCGGCGAACCAAGAGACCCAGTACTTC.

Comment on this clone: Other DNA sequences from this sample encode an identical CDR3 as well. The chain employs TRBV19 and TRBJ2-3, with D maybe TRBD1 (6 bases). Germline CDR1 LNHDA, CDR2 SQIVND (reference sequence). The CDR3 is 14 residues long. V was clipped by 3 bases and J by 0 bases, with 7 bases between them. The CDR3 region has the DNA TGTGCCAGTAGTATTAGGGGGAGCACAGATACGCAGTATTTT. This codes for CASSIRGSTDTQYF.

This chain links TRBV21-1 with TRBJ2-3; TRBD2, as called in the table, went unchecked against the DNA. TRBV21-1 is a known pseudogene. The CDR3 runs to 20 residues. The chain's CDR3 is CASSKDLRGLAELSTDTQYF. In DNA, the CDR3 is TGTGCCAGCAGCAAAGACCTAAGAGGACTAGCGGAACTAAGCACAGATACGCAGTATTTT.

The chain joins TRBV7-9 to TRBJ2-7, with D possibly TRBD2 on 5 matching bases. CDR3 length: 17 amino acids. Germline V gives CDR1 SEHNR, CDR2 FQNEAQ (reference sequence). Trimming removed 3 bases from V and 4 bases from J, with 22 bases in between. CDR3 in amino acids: CASSLSDSSGERYEQYF. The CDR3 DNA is TGTGCCAGCAGCTTGAGTGATTCCAGCGGTGAACGGTACGAGCAGTACTTC.

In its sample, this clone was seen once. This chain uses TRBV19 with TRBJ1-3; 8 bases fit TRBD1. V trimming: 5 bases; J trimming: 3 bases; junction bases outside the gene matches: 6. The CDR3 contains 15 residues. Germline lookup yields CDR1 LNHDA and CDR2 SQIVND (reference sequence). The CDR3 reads CASSPPGTGGNTIYF. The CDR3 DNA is TGTGCCAGTAGTCCGCCGGGGACAGGTGGAAACACCATATATTTT.